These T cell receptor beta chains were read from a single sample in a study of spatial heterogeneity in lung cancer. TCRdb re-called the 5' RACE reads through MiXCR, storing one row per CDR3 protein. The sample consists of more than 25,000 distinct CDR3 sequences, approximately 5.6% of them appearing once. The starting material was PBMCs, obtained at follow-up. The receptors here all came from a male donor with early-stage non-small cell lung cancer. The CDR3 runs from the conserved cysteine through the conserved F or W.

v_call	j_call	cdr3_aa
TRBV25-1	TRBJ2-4	CASSVKNIQYF
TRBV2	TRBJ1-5	CASREGRAIRQPQHF
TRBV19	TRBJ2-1	CASSMSVGIYNEQFF
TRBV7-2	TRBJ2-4	CASSLGWPSGTVAKNIQYF
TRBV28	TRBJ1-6	CASTQARQGFSSSYNSPLHF
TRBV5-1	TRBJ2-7	CASSLEVPSYEQYF
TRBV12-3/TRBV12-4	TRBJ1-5	CASSRQGSKRAQHF
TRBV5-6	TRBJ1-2	CASSRVTAANYGYTF
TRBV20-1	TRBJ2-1	CSAPRPGLSYNEQFF
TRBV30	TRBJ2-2	CAWSPPGQVNTGELFF
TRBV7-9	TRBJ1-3	CASSLGSSGNTIYF
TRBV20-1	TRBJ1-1	CSARREPEAFF
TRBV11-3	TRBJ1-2	CASSLDNALGTRYGYTF
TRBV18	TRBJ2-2	CASSPTAGGPVTGELFF
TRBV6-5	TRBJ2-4	CASSSSTRIAKNIQYF
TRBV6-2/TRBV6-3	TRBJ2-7	CASRGTSVSYEQYF
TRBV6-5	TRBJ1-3	CASSGSGNTIYF
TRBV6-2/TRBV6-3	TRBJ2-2	CASSEPTRNTGELFF
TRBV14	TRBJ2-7	CASSQVGAGEQYF
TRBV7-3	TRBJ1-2	CASSTGQGLGYTF
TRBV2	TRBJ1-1	CASSITGPLEAFF
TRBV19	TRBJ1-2	CASSIQGARGYTF